This entry describes one TCR beta chain. The data originate from a study of blood T cell repertoires in COVID-19. CDR1 is SEHNR, CDR2 FQNEAQ, per germline (reference sequence). This CDR3 contains 19 residues. With 1 base clipped from V and 4 bases from J, the junction kept 11 bases outside the gene matches. Assay: immunoSEQ multiplex PCR; the TCRdb copy retains only in-frame clones and omits some. Of about 120,000 clones in the sample, around 86% were seen once. The sequencing sample was made of peripheral blood. This TCR was recovered from a man aged 80 or over with acute or convalescent COVID-19. The V and J genes are TRBV7-9 and TRBJ1-6, with TRBD1 matching over 9 bases. Here the CDR3 reads CASSLGVMAGQGYNSPLHF. As DNA, the CDR3 is TGTGCCAGCAGCTTAGGTGTCATGGCGGGACAGGGTTATAATTCACCCCTCCACTTT.